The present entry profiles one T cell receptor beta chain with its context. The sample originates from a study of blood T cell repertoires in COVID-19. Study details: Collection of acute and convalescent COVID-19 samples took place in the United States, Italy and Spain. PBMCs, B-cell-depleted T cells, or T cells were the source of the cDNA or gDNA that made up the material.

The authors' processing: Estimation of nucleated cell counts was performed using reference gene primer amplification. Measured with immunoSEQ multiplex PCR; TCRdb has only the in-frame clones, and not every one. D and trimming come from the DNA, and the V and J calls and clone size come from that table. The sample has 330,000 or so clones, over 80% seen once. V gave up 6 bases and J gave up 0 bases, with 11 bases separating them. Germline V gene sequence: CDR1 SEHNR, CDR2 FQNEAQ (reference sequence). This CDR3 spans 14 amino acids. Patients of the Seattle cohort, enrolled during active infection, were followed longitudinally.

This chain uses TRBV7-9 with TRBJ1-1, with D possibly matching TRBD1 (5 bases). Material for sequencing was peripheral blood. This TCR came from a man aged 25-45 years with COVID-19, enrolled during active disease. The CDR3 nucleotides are TGTGCCAGCAGTAGTGCAGGGTTGAACACTGAAGCTTTCTTT. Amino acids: CASSSAGLNTEAFF.